The 16 T cell receptor beta chains given below trace back to one sample, sequenced in a study of blood T cell repertoires in COVID-19. Repertoires were generated with immunoSEQ multiplex PCR, while TCRdb's copy carries only in-frame clones and drops some. Among about 220,000 clones listed, more than 65% were seen once. The sample comprised peripheral blood. These TCRs come from a man over 45 with active or convalescent COVID-19.

CDR3 sequence (DNA): TGTGCCAGCAGTGTGGGACTAGACTATGGCTACACCTTC. This translates into CASSVGLDYGYTF. The V and J genes are TRBV27 and TRBJ1-2; a possible D gene is TRBD1 (5 bases). V was cut by 5 bases and J by 3 bases, with 10 bases left in between. The CDR3 totals 13 residues. From germline, CDR1 is MNHEY and CDR2 SMNVEV (reference sequence).

Of note for this clone: Germline and junction disagree at one end, which may indicate a read error. The chain employs TRBV4-1 and TRBJ1-2, with TRBD1 as a possible D gene (5 bases). The V gene's germline CDR1 is MGHRA and CDR2 YSYEKL. The CDR3 length is 16 residues. Written as DNA, the CDR3 is TGCGCCAGCAGCCAAGCGAGGGGAGGGTCGAACTATGGCAACACCTTC. It codes for CASSQARGGSNYGNTF.

This sequence joins TRBV7-2 and TRBJ2-3, with D possibly TRBD1 on 5 matching bases. Deletions cut 0 bases from V and 5 bases from J, with 9 bases between. The CDR3 totals 14 residues. Germline values: CDR1 SGHTA, CDR2 FQGNSA. CDR3 loop: CASSLASRVDTQYF. In DNA form, the CDR3 reads TGTGCCAGCAGCTTAGCGTCCAGGGTAGATACGCAGTATTTT.

The DNA for the CDR3 is TGTGCCAGTAGTATGTATAGCGGGAGTGCGGATACGCAGTATTTT. Translating it yields CASSMYSGSADTQYF. The chain is built from TRBV19 and TRBJ2-3; TRBD2 matches at 9 bases. The junction had 7 bases not matched to a gene; V was cut back by 3 bases and J by 6 bases. This CDR3 spans 15 amino acids. Germline CDR1 and CDR2: LNHDA and SQIVND (reference sequence). The whole variable domain, filled in from reference TRBV19 and TRBJ2-3, reads DGGITQSPKYLFRKEGQNVTLSCEQNLNHDAMYWYRQDPGQGLRLIYYSQIVNDFQKGDIAEGYSVSREKKESFPLTVTSAQKNPTAFYLCASSMYSGSADTQYFGPGTRLTVL.

The chain carries TRBV7-2 and TRBJ2-1; weak D call: TRBD2 (5 bases). The length of the CDR3 is 12 residues. Germline loops: CDR1 SGHTA, CDR2 FQGNSA. V was shortened by 6 bases and J by 9 bases, with 12 bases between the two germline ends. The DNA of the CDR3 is TGTGCCAGCAGTCGACTATTGGCTGAGCAGTTCTTC. Amino acid sequence: CASSRLLAEQFF.

The chain combines TRBV9 with TRBJ1-3; unclear D gene. Germline CDR1 SGDLS, CDR2 YYNGEE. The V and J ends lost 7 bases and 0 bases respectively, with 8 bases between them. This CDR3 spans 13 amino acids. The CDR3 DNA is TGTGCCAGCGGCCTCAGCTCTGGAAACACCATATATTTT. It codes for CASGLSSGNTIYF.

Here the CDR3 reads CASSYRGTDTHEQYF. The CDR3 DNA reads as TGTGCCAGCAGCTACAGGGGGACTGACACCCACGAGCAGTACTTC. The chain employs TRBV5-5 and TRBJ2-7, with 8 nucleotides matching TRBD1. V lost 3 bases, J lost 5 bases, and 10 bases stayed unmatched. The CDR3 totals 15 residues. Germline CDR1 reads SGHKS; CDR2 reads YYEKEE (reference sequence).

This clone was observed once. The sample carries other DNA sequences with the same CDR3. This sequence joins TRBV7-8 and TRBJ1-2, with 8 bases matching TRBD1. The CDR3 totals 14 residues. V trimming: 1 base; J trimming: 8 bases; junction bases outside the gene matches: 6. The V gene's germline CDR1 is SGHVS and CDR2 FQNEAQ. Written as DNA, the CDR3 is TGTGCCAGCAGCTTAGATGGACAGGGCTTCGGCTACACCTTC. Translation: CASSLDGQGFGYTF. The complete variable domain, with remaining parts taken from reference TRBV7-8 and TRBJ1-2, reads GAGVSQSPRYKVAKRGQDVALRCDPISGHVSLFWYQQALGQGPEFLTYFQNEAQLDKSGLPSDRFFAERPEGSVSTLKIQRTQQEDSAVYLCASSLDGQGFGYTFGSGTRLTVV.

This clone was seen a single time. This chain links TRBV7-9 with TRBJ2-7, with D possibly TRBD2 on 6 matching bases. Trimming took off 0 bases at V and 5 bases at J, with 14 bases between the two ends. This CDR3 has 15 residues. The germline V gene encodes CDR1 SEHNR and CDR2 FQNEAQ (reference sequence). CDR3: CASSLALRGGDEQYF. The CDR3 DNA follows: TGTGCCAGCAGCTTAGCCTTACGGGGAGGTGACGAGCAGTACTTC.

The chain combines TRBV19 with TRBJ2-1, with TRBD1 matching 8 bases. After removal of 8 bases from V and 4 bases from J, the junction contained 10 bases not matched to a gene. The CDR3 contains 15 residues. Germline loops: CDR1 LNHDA, CDR2 SQIVND (reference sequence). The CDR3 nucleotides are TGTGCCAGTTACAAGACAGGGGCGCCGTACAATGAGCAGTTCTTC. Its translation is CASYKTGAPYNEQFF.

The V call is TRBV28, the J call TRBJ2-1, with 9 bases that match TRBD2. V trimming: 2 bases; J trimming: 9 bases; junction bases outside the gene matches: 11. Germline V gene sequence: CDR1 MDHEN, CDR2 SYDVKM. The CDR3 covers 16 residues. The CDR3 region has the DNA TGTGCCAGCAGTTTACCCTTCGCGGGAGGGGTCGGTGAGCAGTTCTTC. It specifies CASSLPFAGGVGEQFF.

The chain uses TRBV27 and TRBJ1-2; possible D gene TRBD1, 5 bases. CDR3 length: 14 amino acids. CDR1 and CDR2 (germline): MNHEY, SMNVEV (reference sequence). Trimming removed 5 bases at V and 2 bases at J, with 12 bases between. For the CDR3, the DNA is TGTGCCAGCAGTCCAGGACGGACAAACTATGGCTACACCTTC. Its protein product is CASSPGRTNYGYTF.

J is TRBJ1-3 and V is TRBV11-2, with TRBD1 matching over 10 bases. Germline V lookup: CDR1 SGHAT, CDR2 FQNNGV. The CDR3 covers 12 residues. Trimming cost V 1 base and J 15 bases; bases outside gene matches: 3. The CDR3 coding sequence is TGTGCCAGCAGCTTAGGACGGACAGGGGGATATTTT. It encodes CASSLGRTGGYF.

The V call is TRBV18, the J call TRBJ1-4; 8 bases map to TRBD1. Trimming took 4 bases from V and 8 from J; bases not matched to a gene: 9. Looked up from germline, CDR1 is KGHSH and CDR2 is LQKENI. The CDR3 covers 15 residues. For the CDR3, the DNA is TGTGCCAGCTCACTGACGACAGGGGCAGGAGAAAAACTGTTTTTT. It specifies CASSLTTGAGEKLFF. Full variable domain (missing parts from reference TRBV18 and TRBJ1-4): NAGVMQNPRHLVRRRGQEARLRCSPMKGHSHVYWYRQLPEEGLKFMVYLQKENIIDESGMPKERFSAEFPKEGPSILRIQQVVRGDSAAYFCASSLTTGAGEKLFFGSGTQLSVL.

The CDR3, as DNA: TGTGCCAGCAGCTCCCCAAGGACAGGGGGCGTAAATGAGCAGTTCTTC. Its translation is CASSSPRTGGVNEQFF. The V call is TRBV7-9, the J call TRBJ2-1; TRBD1 aligns across 11 bases. Germline trimming cut 4 bases from V and 7 bases from J; bases unmatched to any gene: 9. This CDR3 comprises 16 residues. Germline CDR1 and CDR2: SEHNR and FQNEAQ (reference sequence). Looking up the rest from reference TRBV7-9 and TRBJ2-1 gives the full variable domain: DTGVSQNPRHKITKRGQNVTFRCDPISEHNRLYWYRQTLGQGPEFLTYFQNEAQLEKSRLLSDRFSAERPKGSFSTLEIQRTEQGDSAMYLCASSSPRTGGVNEQFFGPGTRLTVL.

The chain links TRBV11-3 to TRBJ2-1; perhaps TRBD2 as D (5 bases). V dropped 5 bases and J dropped 6 bases, with 14 bases sitting between them. Germline V gene lookup returns CDR1 SGHNT and CDR2 YENEEA. The CDR3 length is 14 residues. CDR3 sequence reads: CASSPGLGGNEQFF. CDR3 DNA: TGTGCCAGCAGCCCTGGACTCGGAGGCAATGAGCAGTTCTTC.